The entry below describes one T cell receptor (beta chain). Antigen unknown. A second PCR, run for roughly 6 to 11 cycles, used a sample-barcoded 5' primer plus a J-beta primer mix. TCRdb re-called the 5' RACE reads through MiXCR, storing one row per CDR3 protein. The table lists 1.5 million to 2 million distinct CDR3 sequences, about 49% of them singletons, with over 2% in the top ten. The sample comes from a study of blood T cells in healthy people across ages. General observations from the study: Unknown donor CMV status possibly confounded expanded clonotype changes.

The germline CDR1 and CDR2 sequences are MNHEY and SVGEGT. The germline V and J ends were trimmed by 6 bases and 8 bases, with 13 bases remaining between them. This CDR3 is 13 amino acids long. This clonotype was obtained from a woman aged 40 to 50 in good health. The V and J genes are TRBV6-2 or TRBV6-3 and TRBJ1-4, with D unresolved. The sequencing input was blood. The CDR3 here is CASRDPAREKLFF. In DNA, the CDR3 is TGTGCCAGCAGAGACCCAGCCCGGGAAAAACTGTTTTTT.